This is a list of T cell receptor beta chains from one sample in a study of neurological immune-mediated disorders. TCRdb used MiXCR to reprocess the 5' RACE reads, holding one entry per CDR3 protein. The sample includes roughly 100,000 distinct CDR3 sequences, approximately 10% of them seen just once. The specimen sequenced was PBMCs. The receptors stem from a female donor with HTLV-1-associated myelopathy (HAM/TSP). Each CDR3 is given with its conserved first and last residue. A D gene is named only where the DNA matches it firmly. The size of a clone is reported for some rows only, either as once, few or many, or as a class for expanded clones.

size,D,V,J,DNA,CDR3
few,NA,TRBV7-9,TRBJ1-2,TGTGCCAGCAGTGTAAATAATAACTATGGCTACACCTTC,CASSVNNNYGYTF
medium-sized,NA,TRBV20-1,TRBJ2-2,TGCAGTGCTAAGGACACTTGGAACACCGGGGAGCTGTTTTTT,CSAKDTWNTGELFF
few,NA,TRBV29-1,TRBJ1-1,TGCAGCGTTGGCGCGGGACCTGAAGCTTTCTTT,CSVGAGPEAFF
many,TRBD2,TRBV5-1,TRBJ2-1,TGCGCCAGCAGCTTAAGCGGGGGGTCCTACAATGAGCAGTTCTTC,CASSLSGGSYNEQFF
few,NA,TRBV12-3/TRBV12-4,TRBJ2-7,TGTGCCAGCAGGGCTCAGGACAAAAACTACGAGCAGTACTTC,CASRAQDKNYEQYF
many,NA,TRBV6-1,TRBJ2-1,TGTGCCAGCAGTGAACTACAGGGCAATGAGCAGTTCTTC,CASSELQGNEQFF
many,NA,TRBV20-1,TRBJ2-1,TGCAGTGCTAGAGATCGGTGGCAGCTAGGGATCTATGTTTCTGAGCAGTTCTTC,CSARDRWQLGIYVSEQFF
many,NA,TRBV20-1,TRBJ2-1,TGCAGTGCCCGAAGACAGGTAGGCCATGAGCAGTTCTTC,CSARRQVGHEQFF
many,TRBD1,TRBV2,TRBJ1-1,TGTGCCAGCAGTACTCCGGACAGGGAAAACACTGAAGCTTTCTTT,CASSTPDRENTEAFF
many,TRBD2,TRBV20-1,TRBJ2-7,TGCAGTGCTCCCGGGACTAGCGATTATTTCTCCTACGAGCAGTACTTC,CSAPGTSDYFSYEQYF
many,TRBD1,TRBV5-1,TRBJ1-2,TGCGCCAGCAGTTCTCCGGGACAGGGCTTCTATGGCTACACCTTC,CASSSPGQGFYGYTF
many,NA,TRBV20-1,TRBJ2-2,TGCAGTGCTAGAGATCCTGGTCAGGGTCTCACCGGGGAGCTGTTTTTT,CSARDPGQGLTGELFF
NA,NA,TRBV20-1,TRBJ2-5,TGCAGTGCTAGAGATGCGGGCAGGGACCAAGAGACCCAGTACTTC,CSARDAGRDQETQYF
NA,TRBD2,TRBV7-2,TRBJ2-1,TGTGCCAGCAGCTTATCCGGCGGGGGGGTCGTTGGTGAGCAGTTCTTC,CASSLSGGGVVGEQFF
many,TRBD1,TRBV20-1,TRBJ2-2,TGCAGTGCAAATGACAGGGGGAACACCGGGGAGCTGTTTTTT,CSANDRGNTGELFF
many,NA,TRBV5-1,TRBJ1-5,TGCGCCAGCAGTTGGGGGATTAATCAGCCCCAGCATTTT,CASSWGINQPQHF
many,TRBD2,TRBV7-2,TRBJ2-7,TGTGCCAGCAGCTTAGGACCAGCGGGGGGGAGGAACGAGCAGTACTTC,CASSLGPAGGRNEQYF
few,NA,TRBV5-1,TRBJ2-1,TGCGCCAGCAGCTTGGAAGGACAGCAATACAATGAGCAGTTCTTC,CASSLEGQQYNEQFF
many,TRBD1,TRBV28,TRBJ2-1,TGTGCCAGCAGTTCGCCCGGGACAGGGGAATACAATGAGCAGTTCTTC,CASSSPGTGEYNEQFF
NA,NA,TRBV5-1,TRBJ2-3,TGCGCCAGCAGCTTGTCGGTATCAGGGGGGACAGATACGCAGTATTTT,CASSLSVSGGTDTQYF
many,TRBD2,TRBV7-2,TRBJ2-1,TGTGCCAGCAGCTTTTCCACGGGGGGGGGTTCCTACAATGAGCAGTTCTTC,CASSFSTGGGSYNEQFF
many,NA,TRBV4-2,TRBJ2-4,TGTGCCAGCAGCCAAAGAACCGTCGGCGAAAACATTCAGTACTTC,CASSQRTVGENIQYF
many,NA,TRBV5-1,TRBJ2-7,TGCGCCAGCAGCTTGAGAGGAGATTACGAGCAGTACTTC,CASSLRGDYEQYF
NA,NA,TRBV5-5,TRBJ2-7,TGTGCCAGCACCCAGGGTGCGTACGAGCAGTACTTC,CASTQGAYEQYF
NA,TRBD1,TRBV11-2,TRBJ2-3,TGTGCCAGCAGCCCGCCGGGACAGGGAAAAACAGATACGCAGTATTTT,CASSPPGQGKTDTQYF
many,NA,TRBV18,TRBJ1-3,TGTGCCAGCTCACCTGAGCACGGAGGACGAACCATATATTTT,CASSPEHGGRTIYF
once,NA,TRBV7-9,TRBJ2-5,TGTGCCAGCAGCCGCAGGGAAGAGACCCAGTACTTC,CASSRREETQYF
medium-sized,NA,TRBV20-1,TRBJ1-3,TGCAGTGCCAGCCGGGGACCGAGCTCTGGAAACACCATATATTTT,CSASRGPSSGNTIYF
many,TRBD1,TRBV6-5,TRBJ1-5,TGTGCCAGCAGTTTGGGACAGGACAGCAATCAGCCCCAGCATTTT,CASSLGQDSNQPQHF
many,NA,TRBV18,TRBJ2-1,TGTGCCAGCTCTCCAGGGTTTGCGTTAGGGTATGAGCAGTTCTTC,CASSPGFALGYEQFF
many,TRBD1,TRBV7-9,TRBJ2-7,TGTGCCAGCAGCTTAGAGGGACAGGGTTTCTACGAGCAGTACTTC,CASSLEGQGFYEQYF
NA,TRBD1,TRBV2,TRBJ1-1,TGTGCCAGCAGTAGGGACAGGAACACTGAAGCTTTCTTT,CASSRDRNTEAFF
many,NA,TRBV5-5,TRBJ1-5,TGTGCCAGCAGCGTGCCGGACAGCAATCTCTATGGCAATCAGCCCCAGCATTTT,CASSVPDSNLYGNQPQHF
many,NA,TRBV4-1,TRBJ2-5,TGCGCCAGCAGCCAAGTGTCTGGAGAGACCCAGTACTTC,CASSQVSGETQYF
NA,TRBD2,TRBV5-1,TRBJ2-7,TGCGCCAGCAGCGCCCGACTAGCGGGGGATCGCGAGCAGTACTTC,CASSARLAGDREQYF
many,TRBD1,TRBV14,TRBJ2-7,TGTGCCAGCAGCAGCGAGGACAGGGTCCCCTACGAGCAGTACTTC,CASSSEDRVPYEQYF
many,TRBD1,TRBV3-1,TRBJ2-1,TGTGCCAGCAGCCAGACAGGGGACCCGTACAATGAGCAGTTCTTC,CASSQTGDPYNEQFF
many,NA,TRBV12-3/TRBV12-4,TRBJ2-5,TGTGCCAGCAGTTTAAGACCGTACCAAGAGACCCAGTACTTC,CASSLRPYQETQYF
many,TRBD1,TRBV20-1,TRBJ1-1,TGCAGTGCTCGGACAGGGCATTTGAACACTGAAGCTTTCTTT,CSARTGHLNTEAFF
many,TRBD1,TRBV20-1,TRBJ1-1,TGCAGTGCTAGGCACAGGACAGGTAACAGGGGAGCTTTCTTT,CSARHRTGNRGAFF